This TCR beta chain appears in the sequencing data of a study of regulatory T cells in long-lasting Graves disease. Time point of the sample: newly diagnosed GD, antithyroid drugs for less than 3 months. PBMC RNA was the source of the TCR library. The authors drew around 9 milliliters of peripheral blood into EDTA tubes. Study-wide results and caveats: TRBV28, TRBJ1-2 and TRBJ2-5 were favored in persistent disease.

According to the study, TCR beta libraries were built with iRepertoire HTBI primers and CDR3-region Arm-PCR. Each CDR3 protein is one row after TCRdb ran MiXCR on the multiplex PCR reads. The sample consists of 250,000 to 300,000 distinct CDR3 sequences, 18% of them appearing once. This clonotype came up many times. The antigen is not known. Germline loops: CDR1 SEHNR, CDR2 FQNEAQ (reference sequence). Deletions cut 1 base from V and 5 bases from J, with 15 bases between. The CDR3 is 16 amino acids. These same data were also listed under a study on T cells in Graves' hyperthyroidism and ophthalmopathy. This second study says: Carried out on the TCR CDR3, a first-round RT-PCR used the HTBI primer set. Also found in blood were most expanded thyroid clonotypes above 0.001.

The source material was peripheral blood mononuclear cells (PBMCs), sampled at new diagnosis, from a patient treated with antithyroid drugs. The sequence was collected from a woman aged 25 to 39 with Graves disease. The V and J genes are TRBV7-9 and TRBJ2-1, with a tentative D call TRBD1 (5 bases). The CDR3 DNA follows: TGTGCCAGCAGCTTAGTAGGCAGGGTACCACACAATGAGCAGTTCTTC. This encodes CASSLVGRVPHNEQFF.